Included here is one T cell receptor (beta chain) sequence, with context. This entry belongs to a study of CD8 T cells in Susac syndrome. V lost 4 bases to trimming and J lost 0 bases, with 16 bases between them. Germline lookup yields CDR1 SGHRS and CDR2 YFSETQ. CDR3 length equals 16 residues. With random hexamers, reverse transcription was performed on about 0.45 to 1 ug of RNA. Amplification of TCR beta CDR3 spanned 54 Vbeta and 13 Jbeta via immunoSEQ multiplex PCR. TCRdb fed the immunoSEQ multiplex PCR reads into MiXCR, producing one record per CDR3 protein. The sample has 170,000 or so distinct CDR3 sequences; roughly 94% are singletons. In blood CD8+ and CD4+ T cells, TCR beta underwent sequencing.

The origin of this receptor is a human donor with Susac syndrome. Sample: CD4+ T cells from PBMCs. V and J are TRBV5-1 and TRBJ1-1; D not certain. For the CDR3, the DNA is TGCGCCAGCAGCAGCGGGTCTGCCGGCATGAACACTGAAGCTTTCTTT. This encodes CASSSGSAGMNTEAFF. The variable domain in full, completed from reference TRBV5-1 and TRBJ1-1, reads KAGVTQTPRYLIKTRGQQVTLSCSPISGHRSVSWYQQTPGQGLQFLFEYFSETQRNKGNFPGRFSGRQFSNSRSEMNVSTLELGDSALYLCASSSGSAGMNTEAFFGQGTRLTVV.